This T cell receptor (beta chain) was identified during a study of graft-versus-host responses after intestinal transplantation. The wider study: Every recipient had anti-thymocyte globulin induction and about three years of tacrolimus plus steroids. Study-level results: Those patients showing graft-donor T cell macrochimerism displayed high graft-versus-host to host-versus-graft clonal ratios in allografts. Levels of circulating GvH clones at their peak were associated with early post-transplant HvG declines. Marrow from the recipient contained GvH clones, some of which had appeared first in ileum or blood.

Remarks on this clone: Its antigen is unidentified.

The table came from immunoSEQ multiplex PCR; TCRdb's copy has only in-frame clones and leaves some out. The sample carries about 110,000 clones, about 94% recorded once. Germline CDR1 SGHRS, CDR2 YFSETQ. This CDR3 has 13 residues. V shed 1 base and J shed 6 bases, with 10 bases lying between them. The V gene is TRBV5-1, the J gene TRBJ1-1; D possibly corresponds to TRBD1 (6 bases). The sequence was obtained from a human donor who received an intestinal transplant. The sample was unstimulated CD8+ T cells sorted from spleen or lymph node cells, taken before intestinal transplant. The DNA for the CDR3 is TGCGCCAGCAGCTTGAGGGGGGCTGCTGAAGCTTTCTTT. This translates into CASSLRGAAEAFF.